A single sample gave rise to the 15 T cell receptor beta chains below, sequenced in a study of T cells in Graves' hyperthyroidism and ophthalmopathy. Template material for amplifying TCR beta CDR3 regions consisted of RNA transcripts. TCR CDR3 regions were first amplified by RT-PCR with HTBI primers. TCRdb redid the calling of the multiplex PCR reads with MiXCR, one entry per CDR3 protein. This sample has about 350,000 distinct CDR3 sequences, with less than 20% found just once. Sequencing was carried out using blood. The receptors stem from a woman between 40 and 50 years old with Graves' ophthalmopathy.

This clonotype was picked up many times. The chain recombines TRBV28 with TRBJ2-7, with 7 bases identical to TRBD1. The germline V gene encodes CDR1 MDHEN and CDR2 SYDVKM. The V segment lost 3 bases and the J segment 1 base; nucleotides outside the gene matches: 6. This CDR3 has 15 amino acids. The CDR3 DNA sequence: TGTGCCAGCAGTTTGGGACAGCCCGGTTCCTACGAGCAGTACTTC. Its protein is CASSLGQPGSYEQYF.

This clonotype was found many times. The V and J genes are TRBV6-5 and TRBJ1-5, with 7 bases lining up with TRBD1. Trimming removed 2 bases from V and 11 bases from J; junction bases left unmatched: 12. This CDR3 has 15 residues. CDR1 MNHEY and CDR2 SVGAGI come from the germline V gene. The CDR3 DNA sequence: TGTGCCAGCAGTTACAACGGACAGGACCTTATGACCCAGCATTTT. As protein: CASSYNGQDLMTQHF.

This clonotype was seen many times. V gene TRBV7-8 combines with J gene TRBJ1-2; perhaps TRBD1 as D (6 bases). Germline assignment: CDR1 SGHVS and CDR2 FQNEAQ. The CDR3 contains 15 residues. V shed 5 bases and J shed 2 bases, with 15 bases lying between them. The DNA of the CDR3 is TGTGCCAGCAGCCCCTCGGGGGGGCCCAACTATGGCTACACCTTC. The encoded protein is CASSPSGGPNYGYTF.

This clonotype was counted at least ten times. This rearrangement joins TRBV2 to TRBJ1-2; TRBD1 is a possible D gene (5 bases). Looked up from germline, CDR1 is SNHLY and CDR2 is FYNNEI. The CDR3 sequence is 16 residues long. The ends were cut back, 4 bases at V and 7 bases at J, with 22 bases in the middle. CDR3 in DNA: TGTGCCAGCAGTGTAGCTCGGACATCTGGAATGGCTGGCTACACCTTC. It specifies CASSVARTSGMAGYTF. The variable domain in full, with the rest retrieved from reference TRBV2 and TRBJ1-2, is EPEVTQTPSHQVTQMGQEVILRCVPISNHLYFYWYRQILGQKVEFLVSFYNNEISEKSEIFDDQFSVERPDGSNFTLKIRSTKLEDSAMYFCASSVARTSGMAGYTFGSGTRLTVV.

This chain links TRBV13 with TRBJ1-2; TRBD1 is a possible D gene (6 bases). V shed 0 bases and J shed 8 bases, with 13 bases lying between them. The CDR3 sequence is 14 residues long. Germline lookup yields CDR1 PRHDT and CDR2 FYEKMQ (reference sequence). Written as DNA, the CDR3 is TGTGCCAGCAGCTTAGGGGGACAAAAGGGCGGCTACACCTTC. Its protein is CASSLGGQKGGYTF.

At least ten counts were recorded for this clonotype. CDR3 amino acids: CSARRQQETQYF. CDR3 bases: TGCAGTGCTAGGAGACAGCAAGAGACCCAGTACTTC. The V call is TRBV20-1, the J call TRBJ2-5; a possible D gene is TRBD1 (5 bases). This CDR3 has 12 amino acids. The germline CDR1 and CDR2 sequences are DFQATT and SNEGSKA (reference sequence). Trimming cost V 3 bases and J 2 bases, with 7 bases left between them.

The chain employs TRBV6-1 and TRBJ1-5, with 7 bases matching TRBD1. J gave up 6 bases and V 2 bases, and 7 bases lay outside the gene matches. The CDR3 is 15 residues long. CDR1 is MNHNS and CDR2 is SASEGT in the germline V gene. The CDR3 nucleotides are TGTGCCAGCAGTGAATTGGGAGGGGGCGTTCAGCCCCAGCATTTT. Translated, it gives CASSELGGGVQPQHF.

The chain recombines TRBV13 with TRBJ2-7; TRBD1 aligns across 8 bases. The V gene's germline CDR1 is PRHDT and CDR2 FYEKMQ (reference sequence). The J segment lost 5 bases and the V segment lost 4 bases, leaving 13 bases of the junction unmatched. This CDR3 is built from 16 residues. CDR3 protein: CASSSRGKTGVHEQYF. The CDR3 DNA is TGTGCCAGCAGCTCCCGAGGAAAGACAGGGGTGCACGAGCAGTACTTC.

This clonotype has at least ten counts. The CDR3, as DNA: TGTGCCAGCAGCGTGGTAGGGAGAAACAATCAGCCCCAGCATTTT. Residues: CASSVVGRNNQPQHF. The genes are TRBV7-2 and TRBJ1-5; D remains unclear. V was cut by 5 bases and J by 3 bases, with 14 bases left in between. CDR1 is SGHTA, CDR2 FQGNSA, per germline. The CDR3 runs 15 residues.

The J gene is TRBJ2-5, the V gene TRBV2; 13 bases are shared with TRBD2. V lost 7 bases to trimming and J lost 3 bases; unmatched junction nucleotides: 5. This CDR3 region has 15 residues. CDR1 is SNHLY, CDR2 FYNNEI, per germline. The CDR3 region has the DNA TGTGCCAGCATCGGACTAGCGGGAGATGAAGAGACCCAGTACTTC. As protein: CASIGLAGDEETQYF.

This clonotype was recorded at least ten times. The CDR3: CASSLVDRGYEQYF. CDR3 coding DNA: TGTGCCAGCAGTTTAGTGGACAGGGGTTACGAGCAGTACTTC. The V call is TRBV28, the J call TRBJ2-7; 9 bases map to TRBD1. V shed 2 bases and J 4 bases; nucleotides not matched to a gene: 3. The CDR3 is 14 residues long. The germline V gene encodes CDR1 MDHEN and CDR2 SYDVKM.

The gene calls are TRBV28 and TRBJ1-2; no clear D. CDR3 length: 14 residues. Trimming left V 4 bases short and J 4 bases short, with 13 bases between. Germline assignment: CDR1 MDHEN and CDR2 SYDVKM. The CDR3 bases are TGTGCCAGCAGTTCATCCGGCCACCCCTATGGCTACACCTTC. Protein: CASSSSGHPYGYTF.

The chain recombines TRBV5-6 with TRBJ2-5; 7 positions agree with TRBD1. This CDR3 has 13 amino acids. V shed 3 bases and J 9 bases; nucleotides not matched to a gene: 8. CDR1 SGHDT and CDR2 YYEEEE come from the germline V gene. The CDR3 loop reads CASSSGTVRAQYF. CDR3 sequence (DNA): TGTGCCAGCAGCTCCGGGACAGTTAGGGCCCAGTACTTC.

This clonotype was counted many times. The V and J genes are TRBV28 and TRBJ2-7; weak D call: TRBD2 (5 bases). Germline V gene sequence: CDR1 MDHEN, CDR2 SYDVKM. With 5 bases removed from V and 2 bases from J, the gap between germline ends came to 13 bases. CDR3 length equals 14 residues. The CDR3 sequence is CASSREVRTYEQYF. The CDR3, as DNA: TGTGCCAGCAGTCGGGAAGTCCGTACCTACGAGCAGTACTTC.

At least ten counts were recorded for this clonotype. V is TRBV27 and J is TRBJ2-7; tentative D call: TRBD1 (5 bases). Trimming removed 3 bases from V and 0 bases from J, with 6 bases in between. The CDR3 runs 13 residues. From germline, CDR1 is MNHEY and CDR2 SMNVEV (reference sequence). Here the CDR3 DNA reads TGTGCCAGCAGTTTCCAGGGCTCCTACGAGCAGTACTTC. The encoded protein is CASSFQGSYEQYF.